This TCR beta chain was identified during a study of T cell repertoires in cytomegalovirus infection. Study-level background: Alongside well-studied HLA-B-restricted CMV epitopes, recently identified HLA-C-restricted CMV epitopes were also used. Public TCR beta signatures were indicative of both CMV infection and a matching HLA type.

TCRdb ran MiXCR on the reads and lists one entry per CDR3 protein. The sample lists about 470,000 distinct CDR3 sequences; roughly 42% were seen once. The CDR3 contains 13 residues. V was pared by 5 bases and J by 3 bases, with 6 bases of the junction left unmatched. The V gene's germline CDR1 is DFQATT and CDR2 SNEGSKA (reference sequence). Study-level points and caveats: In two of eight donors, the top clonotype was HLA-C-restricted CMV-specific. Summed public TCR beta family frequency identified CMV carriers bearing the relevant HLA.

A note on this clonotype: The antigen is not known.

The TCR was taken from a human donor in good health (CMV status not recorded). Some clones in this sample may be carry-over from other donors' samples. The rearrangement joins TRBV20-1 to TRBJ2-7; 8 bases line up with TRBD1. The sample in question was cultured PBMCs, obtained from culture after CMV antigen stimulation. Written as DNA, the CDR3 is TGCAGTGCTGTCCGGGACAGGAACTACGAGCAGTACTTC. Amino acid sequence: CSAVRDRNYEQYF.